What follows are 32 T cell receptor beta chains derived from one specimen sequenced in a study of neurological immune-mediated disorders. TCRdb re-analysed the 5' RACE reads in MiXCR, keeping a single row per CDR3 protein. The sample carries approximately 130,000 distinct CDR3 sequences, roughly 3.2% recorded once. The sequenced sample consisted of PBMCs. These receptors were taken from a woman aged 25 to 45 with multiple sclerosis.

This clonotype appeared many times. J is TRBJ2-5 and V is TRBV20-1; the D gene is possibly TRBD1 (5 bases). This CDR3 has 11 residues. Germline V lookup: CDR1 DFQATT, CDR2 SNEGSKA (reference sequence). The V end lost 7 bases, the J end lost 0 bases, and 6 bases lay between the germline ends. CDR3 amino acids: CSGGYQETQYF. DNA of the CDR3: TGCAGTGGGGGCTACCAAGAGACCCAGTACTTC.

The table lists this clonotype with many counts. The chain is built from TRBV5-1 and TRBJ1-2; TRBD1 matches at 8 bases. V dropped 0 bases and J dropped 6; count of bases not matched to a gene: 7. Looked up from germline, CDR1 is SGHRS and CDR2 is YFSETQ. The CDR3 is made up of 15 amino acids. CDR3 residues: CASSLELQGEDGYTF. The CDR3, as DNA: TGCGCCAGCAGCTTGGAGCTACAGGGGGAGGATGGCTACACCTTC.

The chain combines TRBV7-2 with TRBJ2-5, with 8 bases identical to TRBD1. The CDR3 has 15 amino acids. Trimming took 4 bases from V and 0 from J; bases not matched to a gene: 4. Germline lookup yields CDR1 SGHTA and CDR2 FQGNSA. CDR3 region: CASSSWTGNQETQYF. DNA for the CDR3: TGTGCCAGCAGCTCCTGGACAGGGAACCAAGAGACCCAGTACTTC.

There are many counts of this clonotype. The rearrangement links TRBV20-1 to TRBJ2-4; D not resolved. Germline assignment: CDR1 DFQATT and CDR2 SNEGSKA (reference sequence). The germline V and J ends were trimmed by 0 bases and 1 base, with 13 bases remaining between them. The CDR3 runs 16 residues. This chain's CDR3 is CSARDNLRRAKNIQYF. Written as DNA, the CDR3 is TGCAGTGCTAGAGATAACCTTAGAAGGGCCAAAAACATTCAGTACTTC.

The chain is built from TRBV21-1 and TRBJ2-7; the listed D gene, TRBD1, was not tested against the DNA. TRBV21-1 is classified as a pseudogene. This CDR3 region has 14 residues. The CDR3 nucleotides read TGTGCCAGCAGCAAAGCTGCAGGGACCTACGAGCAGTACTTC. It translates to CASSKAAGTYEQYF.

This rearrangement joins TRBV7-8 to TRBJ2-7, with D perhaps given as TRBD1 or TRBD2 (5 bases each). The V gene's germline CDR1 is SGHVS and CDR2 FQNEAQ. The CDR3 consists of 14 residues. V was shortened by 5 bases and J by 5 bases, with 16 bases between the two germline ends. The chain's CDR3 is CASSLFEGPHEQYF. CDR3 sequence (DNA): TGTGCCAGCAGCCTTTTCGAGGGGCCCCACGAGCAGTACTTC.

In this sample, this clonotype turned up many times. The rearrangement links TRBV20-1 to TRBJ2-5, with TRBD1 matching over 8 bases. The junction had 8 bases not matched to a gene; V was cut back by 0 bases and J by 5 bases. Germline V gives CDR1 DFQATT, CDR2 SNEGSKA (reference sequence). The CDR3 loop spans 15 amino acids. CDR3 bases: TGCAGTGCTAGAGACCTGGACAGGGCCGGGGAGACCCAGTACTTC. Its protein is CSARDLDRAGETQYF.

This clonotype was recorded many times. The chain has TRBV5-1 and TRBJ1-1, with TRBD1 identical over 10 bases. Per germline, CDR1 SGHRS and CDR2 YFSETQ. This CDR3 spans 15 amino acids. J lost 7 bases, V lost 5 bases, and 11 bases had no gene match. CDR3 nucleotide sequence: TGCGCCAGCAGGGACCAGACAGGGGGCGCAGGTGAAGCTTTCTTT. It translates to CASRDQTGGAGEAFF.

This clonotype turned up a few times. The chain employs TRBV20-1 and TRBJ2-7; D ambiguous. V shed 3 bases and J shed 3 bases, with 18 bases lying between them. Germline V gene sequence: CDR1 DFQATT, CDR2 SNEGSKA (reference sequence). This CDR3 has 15 amino acids. CDR3 nucleotides: TGCAGTGCTAGGCGAGCGACGGTCAATCGCTACGAGCAGTACTTC. It yields the protein CSARRATVNRYEQYF.

This clonotype was observed many times. V is TRBV3-1 and J is TRBJ1-4, with D possibly matching TRBD1 (5 bases). The V end lost 4 bases, the J end lost 0 bases, and 9 bases lay between the germline ends. Germline CDR1 is LGHDT and CDR2 is YNNKEL (reference sequence). This CDR3 contains 15 residues. CDR3 sequence (DNA): TGTGCCAGCAGCCTTCCGACAGCAACTAATGAAAAACTGTTTTTT. Protein sequence: CASSLPTATNEKLFF.

This clonotype was detected ten times or more. The chain employs TRBV6-6 and TRBJ2-6; the D is unclear. CDR3 size: 16 residues. Germline assignment: CDR1 MNHNY and CDR2 SVGAGI (reference sequence). Trimming pared 0 bases from V and 0 bases from J, leaving 6 bases between. As DNA, the CDR3 is TGTGCCAGCAGTTACTCCCTTAGCTCTGGGGCCAACGTCCTGACTTTC. This codes for CASSYSLSSGANVLTF.

J is TRBJ1-1 and V is TRBV20-1; tentatively, D is TRBD1 (6 bases). V was shortened by 3 bases and J by 4 bases, with 15 bases between the two germline ends. The CDR3 consists of 14 residues. Germline CDR1 DFQATT, CDR2 SNEGSKA (reference sequence). The CDR3 DNA reads TGCAGTGCTAGCCCCCGCAGGGGAGGCACTGAAGCTTTCTTT. It encodes CSASPRRGGTEAFF.

There are many counts of this clonotype. V gene TRBV10-2 combines with J gene TRBJ2-3; 10 bases line up with TRBD1. The CDR3 sequence is 16 residues long. Trimming at V came to 8 bases and at J to 5 bases, leaving 13 bases not matched to a gene. Germline lookup yields CDR1 WSHSY and CDR2 SAAADI. The CDR3: CASLFPGQGIVDTQYF. The CDR3 nucleotides are TGCGCCAGCCTGTTTCCGGGACAGGGGATCGTAGATACGCAGTATTTT.

The table lists this clonotype with many counts. V and J are TRBV12-3 or TRBV12-4 and TRBJ1-1, with a possible D match to TRBD1 (5 bases). This CDR3 is 12 amino acids long. V lost 2 bases and J lost 7, with 8 bases in between. The CDR3: CASSLLGGEAFF. In DNA, the CDR3 is TGTGCCAGCAGTTTATTGGGGGGTGAAGCTTTCTTT.

This clonotype was found many times. The rearrangement links TRBV6-2 or TRBV6-3 to TRBJ2-2; 9 positions match TRBD1. Germline V gene data show CDR1 as MNHEY and CDR2 as SVGEGT. CDR3 size: 14 residues. V shed 6 bases, J shed 5 bases, and the junction held 4 bases outside the gene matches. The CDR3, as DNA: TGTGCCAGCAGAACAGGGGGCGCAACCGGGGAGCTGTTTTTT. Translation gives CASRTGGATGELFF.

This clonotype was seen only a few times. J is TRBJ2-5 and V is TRBV20-1; TRBD1 agrees at 7 bases. Germline V CDR1 and CDR2: DFQATT, SNEGSKA (reference sequence). V shed 3 bases, J shed 5 bases, and the junction held 6 bases outside the gene matches. CDR3 length: 13 residues. The CDR3 reads CSASQQGWETQYF. Written as DNA, the CDR3 is TGCAGTGCTAGCCAACAGGGGTGGGAGACCCAGTACTTC.

This clonotype occurred many times. J is TRBJ2-7 and V is TRBV11-2; D unresolved. Deletions cut 5 bases from V and 4 bases from J, with 12 bases between. The CDR3 sequence is 13 residues long. Germline V gene data show CDR1 as SGHAT and CDR2 as FQNNGV. As DNA, the CDR3 is TGTGCCAGCAGCCCCGGACCCACTTACGAGCAGTACTTC. This codes for CASSPGPTYEQYF. Filled out from reference TRBV11-2 and TRBJ2-7, the complete variable domain reads EAGVAQSPRYKIIEKRQSVAFWCNPISGHATLYWYQQILGQGPKLLIQFQNNGVVDDSQLPKDRFSAERLKGVDSTLKIQPAKLEDSAVYLCASSPGPTYEQYFGPGTRLTVT.

This clonotype was picked up many times. The CDR3 protein is CASSLVSGGSGEQYF. Here the CDR3 DNA reads TGCGCCAGCAGCTTGGTTTCAGGGGGAAGCGGCGAGCAGTACTTC. The chain carries TRBV5-1 and TRBJ2-7, with 7 positions matching TRBD1. Germline loops: CDR1 SGHRS, CDR2 YFSETQ. The CDR3 extends over 15 amino acids. V shed 0 bases, J shed 6 bases, and the junction held 9 bases outside the gene matches.

This clonotype has at least ten counts. V is TRBV6-5 and J is TRBJ2-2, with a tentative D call TRBD1 (6 bases). The CDR3 contains 16 residues. V was cut by 3 bases and J by 2 bases, with 13 bases left in between. Germline V lookup: CDR1 MNHEY, CDR2 SVGAGI. The CDR3 protein is CASSYRQESNTGELFF. The CDR3 region has the DNA TGTGCCAGCAGTTATCGACAGGAGAGTAACACCGGGGAGCTGTTTTTT.

This clonotype has ten or more counts. The chain employs TRBV12-3 or TRBV12-4 and TRBJ1-2; D not resolved. CDR3 length: 14 amino acids. V lost 3 bases to trimming and J lost 8 bases, with 16 bases between them. CDR3 protein: CASSFNRGAEGYTF. The DNA of the CDR3 is TGTGCCAGCAGTTTTAACCGGGGAGCGGAAGGCTACACCTTC.

Ten or more counts support this clonotype. This rearrangement joins TRBV24-1 to TRBJ2-3; 8 nucleotides agree with TRBD2. Germline CDR1 KGHDR, CDR2 SFDVKD. This CDR3 has 16 amino acids. Losses at the gene ends were 3 bases for V and 2 bases for J; bases not matched to a gene: 6. The chain's CDR3 is CATSDPQREFTDTQYF. The DNA of the CDR3 is TGTGCCACCAGTGATCCCCAGCGGGAGTTCACAGATACGCAGTATTTT.

This clonotype was seen at least ten times. The rearrangement joins TRBV18 to TRBJ2-5; D gene ambiguous. The V end lost 6 bases, the J end lost 5 bases, and 13 bases lay between the germline ends. The CDR3 is 13 residues long. Germline CDR1 KGHSH, CDR2 LQKENI. CDR3 bases: TGTGCCAGCTCCCCCCAAGCGAAGGAGACCCAGTACTTC. The encoded protein is CASSPQAKETQYF.

This clonotype was counted ten times or more. This chain uses TRBV7-2 with TRBJ2-1; 8 bases line up with TRBD1. The length of the CDR3 is 16 residues. Trimming took 6 bases from V and 9 from J; bases not matched to a gene: 16. Germline V gives CDR1 SGHTA, CDR2 FQGNSA. The CDR3 DNA follows: TGTGCCAGCAGTCATATAAATTACCAGGGGGCCATTGAGCAGTTCTTC. Translating it yields CASSHINYQGAIEQFF.

This clonotype appeared a few times. The chain carries TRBV20-1 and TRBJ2-3; no definite D call. This CDR3 region has 16 residues. The V end was cut by 1 base, the J end by 0 bases, with 14 bases between. From germline, CDR1 is DFQATT and CDR2 SNEGSKA (reference sequence). CDR3 sequence (DNA): TGCAGTGCTAGAGGGTGGCGAGAGTCTAGCACAGATACGCAGTATTTT. Amino acid sequence: CSARGWRESSTDTQYF.

This clonotype was found many times. CDR3 in DNA: TGTGCCAGCAGCTTAACCAGACACGAGCAGTACTTC. This codes for CASSLTRHEQYF. This rearrangement joins TRBV7-9 to TRBJ2-7; D gene unclear. The CDR3 runs 12 residues. CDR1 and CDR2 (germline): SEHNR, FQNEAQ (reference sequence). V lost 2 bases to trimming and J lost 5 bases, with 7 bases between them.

This clonotype was observed many times. CDR3 bases: TGCAGCGCAAAAGGGGCCTCTGGGGCCAACGTCCTGACTTTC. This encodes CSAKGASGANVLTF. The rearrangement uses TRBV29-1 and TRBJ2-6; maybe TRBD1 (5 bases). Trimming removed 7 bases at V and 0 bases at J, with 10 bases between. The CDR3 has 14 residues. CDR1 is SQVTM and CDR2 is ANQGSEA in the germline V gene.

This clonotype was counted only a few times. The chain couples TRBV7-2 to TRBJ2-7; TRBD2 matches 11 bases. Germline V gene data show CDR1 as SGHTA and CDR2 as FQGNSA. Unmatched junction bases numbered 3, after V lost 2 bases and J lost 3 bases. The CDR3 runs to 15 residues. The CDR3 spells CASSLRLAGHYEQYF. The CDR3 coding sequence is TGTGCCAGCAGCTTACGACTAGCGGGGCACTACGAGCAGTACTTC.

This clonotype was seen ten or more times. The chain is built from TRBV5-1 and TRBJ1-2; 8 bases map to TRBD1. This CDR3 is 14 amino acids long. CDR1 SGHRS and CDR2 YFSETQ come from the germline V gene. V dropped 3 bases and J dropped 1; count of bases not matched to a gene: 2. The CDR3 DNA is TGCGCCAGCAGCTCCGGACAGGGTAACTATGGCTACACCTTC. Translation gives CASSSGQGNYGYTF.

Ten or more counts support this clonotype. V usage is TRBV20-1 and J usage is TRBJ2-5, with 9 positions matching TRBD1. V gave up 7 bases and J gave up 3 bases; unmatched junction bases: 18. Germline CDR1 is DFQATT and CDR2 is SNEGSKA (reference sequence). This CDR3 spans 17 amino acids. CDR3: CSVHVRTGAKFKETQYF. As DNA, the CDR3 is TGCAGTGTTCACGTTAGGACAGGGGCAAAATTTAAAGAGACCCAGTACTTC.

This clonotype came up many times. This chain joins TRBV18 and TRBJ1-2; unclear D gene. CDR3 size: 13 residues. The V end lost 3 bases, the J end lost 4 bases, and 9 bases lay between the germline ends. Germline CDR1 reads KGHSH; CDR2 reads LQKENI. The CDR3: CASSPGRSYGYTF. The CDR3 DNA follows: TGTGCCAGCTCACCCGGACGGTCCTATGGCTACACCTTC. Full variable domain (missing parts from reference TRBV18 and TRBJ1-2): NAGVMQNPRHLVRRRGQEARLRCSPMKGHSHVYWYRQLPEEGLKFMVYLQKENIIDESGMPKERFSAEFPKEGPSILRIQQVVRGDSAAYFCASSPGRSYGYTFGSGTRLTVV.

The table lists this clonotype with a few counts. The junction shows a germline mismatch at one end, possibly a read error. The CDR3: CSARQSGAVTGELFF. In nucleotides, the CDR3 is TGCAGTGCTAGACAGTCCGGGGCTGTCACCGGTGAGCTGTTTTTT. This chain connects TRBV20-1 to TRBJ2-2; D is perhaps TRBD1 or TRBD2 (5 bases each). The germline CDR1 and CDR2 sequences are DFQATT and SNEGSKA (reference sequence). This CDR3 is 15 amino acids long.

This clonotype was counted ten times or more. V and J are TRBV5-1 and TRBJ2-3; 7 nucleotides align to TRBD1. This CDR3 region has 14 residues. CDR1 SGHRS and CDR2 YFSETQ come from the germline V gene. J lost 0 bases, V lost 7 bases, and 5 bases had no gene match. The CDR3 DNA is TGCGCCAGCGGAGTGGGACAGAGCACAGATACGCAGTATTTT. It specifies CASGVGQSTDTQYF. The full variable domain, in which reference TRBV5-1 and TRBJ2-3 provide the parts outside the CDR3, is KAGVTQTPRYLIKTRGQQVTLSCSPISGHRSVSWYQQTPGQGLQFLFEYFSETQRNKGNFPGRFSGRQFSNSRSEMNVSTLELGDSALYLCASGVGQSTDTQYFGPGTRLTVL.